This T cell receptor beta chain is drawn from a study of blood T cell repertoires in COVID-19. In the study overall: Samples came from the United States, Italy and Spain, spanning acute and convalescent COVID-19. Sources were T cells, B-cell-depleted T cells, or PBMCs; the material itself was cDNA or gDNA.

This clone has a handful of counts. CDR1 is LNHDA, CDR2 SQIVND, per germline (reference sequence). There are 15 residues in the CDR3. Trimming left V 6 bases short and J 3 bases short, with 15 bases between. Original processing notes: Reference gene primers were amplified, and this amplification served to estimate nucleated cell counts. Sequencing used immunoSEQ multiplex PCR; TCRdb keeps in-frame clones, though not all of them. V and J calls and clone size are those listed in that table; D and trimming were worked out from the DNA. Among 150,000 or so clones, almost 85% were seen once, and the ten largest hold 13% to 15%.

Input material: peripheral blood. This receptor was identified in a human donor with acute or convalescent COVID-19. The donor label of this sample is uncertain. The rearrangement uses TRBV19 and TRBJ1-5; D not resolved. This chain's CDR3 is CASRPFGRDNQPQHF. DNA for the CDR3: TGTGCCAGTAGGCCTTTTGGGCGCGACAATCAGCCCCAGCATTTT.